Listed below are T cell receptor beta chains from one sample, sequenced in a study of CD8+ T cells in alopecia areata. The data were produced by immunoSEQ multiplex PCR, yet TCRdb's version contains in-frame clones alone and is incomplete. The sample yields nearly 110,000 clones, 84% seen once. This sample comprised CD8+ T cells sorted from blood, obtained at week 24, from a patient treated with tofacitinib. The source is a human donor with alopecia areata. Each CDR3 is given with its conserved first and last residue. The D gene is left open where the match is weak. Rows may omit the clone size; those that give it use once, few, many or a size class.

TRBD1 | - | TRBJ2-7 | 15 | TRBV27 | TGTGCCAGCAGTTCGACAGGGGGCGAGTTGTACGAGCAGTACTTC | CASSSTGGELYEQYF
- | - | TRBJ2-7 | 18 | TRBV4-2 | TGTGCCAGCAGCCAAGAGCTCACCGATTGGGCCACTTCGGGTCAGCAGTACTTC | CASSQELTDWATSGQQYF
- | - | TRBJ1-5 | 15 | TRBV7-2 | TGTGCCAGCAGCTGGATGTGGGCCGGTGGTCAGCCCCAGCATTTT | CASSWMWAGGQPQHF
- | - | TRBJ2-5 | 16 | TRBV28 | TGTGCCAGCAGTTTCGGCCTTCAGGGGCTCCAAGAGACCCAGTACTTC | CASSFGLQGLQETQYF
- | - | TRBJ2-7 | 18 | TRBV23-1 | TGCGCCAGCAGTCCCCCTGTAGGTTCAGGGAAAAACTCCTACGAGCAGTACTTC | CASSPPVGSGKNSYEQYF
TRBD2 | - | TRBJ2-3 | 16 | TRBV13 | TGTGCCAGCAGCTTAGGGAGTAGCGGGGGCACAGATACGCAGTATTTT | CASSLGSSGGTDTQYF
- | - | TRBJ1-2 | 17 | TRBV6-1 | TGTGCCAGCAGTGCCAGCCCTGGGATGAGGGTCGCGAGTGGCTACACCTTC | CASSASPGMRVASGYTF
- | - | TRBJ1-1 | 13 | TRBV2 | TGTGCCAGTGGAACGGGGAGGAACACTGAAGCTTTCTTT | CASGTGRNTEAFF
TRBD1 | - | TRBJ2-7 | 14 | TRBV5-1 | TGCGCCAGCAGCACCGGGACAGGAGACTACGAGCAGTACTTC | CASSTGTGDYEQYF
TRBD1 | - | TRBJ2-3 | 13 | TRBV5-1 | TGCGCCAGCAGCCTCGGGACAGGTGATACGCAGTATTTT | CASSLGTGDTQYF
- | - | TRBJ1-6 | 20 | TRBV18 | TGTGCCAGCTCACCGGAGGCCGGACCCCTATTAGGGTCCTATAATTCACCCCTCCACTTT | CASSPEAGPLLGSYNSPLHF
- | - | TRBJ1-2 | 15 | TRBV5-1 | TGCGCCAGCAGCTCAGGGACGGCCGGCCAGGAAAGCTACACCTTC | CASSSGTAGQESYTF
TRBD2 | - | TRBJ2-5 | 14 | TRBV7-9 | TGTGCCAGCAGAGGCGGGGGGGACCAAGAGACCCAGTACTTC | CASRGGGDQETQYF
- | - | TRBJ2-7 | 14 | TRBV19 | TGTGCCAGTAGTATTTCGCAGGGAAGGTACGAGCAGTACTTC | CASSISQGRYEQYF
- | - | TRBJ2-7 | 14 | TRBV5-8 | TGTGCCAGCAGCTTGGGAAACAATATTTACGAGCAGTACTTC | CASSLGNNIYEQYF
TRBD2 | - | TRBJ2-7 | 14 | TRBV5-6 | TGTGCCAGCTCCCGCGGGGGTAACTCCTACGAGCAGTACTTC | CASSRGGNSYEQYF
- | - | TRBJ2-5 | 13 | TRBV19 | TGTGCCAGTAGTGAATTGGAGGGAGAGACCCAGTACTTC | CASSELEGETQYF
- | - | TRBJ2-5 | 17 | TRBV13 | TGTGCCAGCAGCTTAGGGCTGGGTTGGGGACACCAAGAGACCCAGTACTTC | CASSLGLGWGHQETQYF
- | - | TRBJ2-1 | 12 | TRBV5-4 | TGTGCCAGCAGCCATTGGGGCAATGAGCAGTTCTTC | CASSHWGNEQFF
- | few | TRBJ2-3 | 17 | TRBV4-1 | TGCGCCAGCAGCGCTCCCTTCCGGGTAGACTTCACAGATACGCAGTATTTT | CASSAPFRVDFTDTQYF
- | - | TRBJ1-1 | 12 | TRBV29-1 | TGCAGCGTTGCGGGTACGAACACTGAAGCTTTCTTT | CSVAGTNTEAFF
- | - | TRBJ2-1 | 13 | TRBV4-1 | TGCGCCAGCAGCCACCTTTCGGGGAATGAGCAGTTCTTC | CASSHLSGNEQFF
- | - | TRBJ2-2 | 13 | TRBV6-1 | TGTGCCAGCAGAGTTTCACTAACCCCGGGGCTGTTTTTT | CASRVSLTPGLFF
TRBD1 | - | TRBJ2-5 | 12 | TRBV7-9 | TGTGCCAGCAGCTTAGGACAGGGGGACCAGTACTTC | CASSLGQGDQYF
- | - | TRBJ2-2 | 15 | TRBV4-1 | TGCGCCAGCAGCCCCGGACAGTTCCTATCCGGGGAGCTGTTTTTT | CASSPGQFLSGELFF
- | - | TRBJ1-2 | 13 | TRBV19 | TGTGCCAGTACTCCCACCCACGGCTATGGCTACACCTTC | CASTPTHGYGYTF
- | - | TRBJ1-5 | 15 | TRBV2 | TGTGCCAGCACCCCCAAGGGGGGACGGAATCAGCCCCAGCATTTT | CASTPKGGRNQPQHF
TRBD2 | once | TRBJ2-1 | 15 | TRBV7-9 | TGTGCCAGCAGCCCCAGCGGGGGGTGGGACAATGAGCAGTTCTTC | CASSPSGGWDNEQFF
TRBD1 | - | TRBJ1-2 | 15 | TRBV5-1 | TGCGCCAGCAGCTTGCTTACAGGGGATGGCTATGGCTACACCTTC | CASSLLTGDGYGYTF
TRBD1 | - | TRBJ1-2 | 15 | TRBV7-2 | TGTGCCAGCAGCCTGGACAGGGGTTATAACTATGGCTACACCTTC | CASSLDRGYNYGYTF
- | - | TRBJ2-5 | 15 | TRBV6-5 | TGTGCCAGCAGTTACGGCCGGGACAACAAAGAGACCCAGTACTTC | CASSYGRDNKETQYF
- | once | TRBJ2-5 | 15 | TRBV7-9 | TGTGCCAGCACGAACCGGGGGAGCGGACAAGAGACCCAGTACTTC | CASTNRGSGQETQYF
- | - | TRBJ2-3 | 14 | TRBV6-1 | TGTGCCAGCAGTGGCTATAGCGGCACAGATACGCAGTATTTT | CASSGYSGTDTQYF
- | - | TRBJ1-1 | 16 | TRBV4-1 | TGCGCCAGCAGCCAAGATCCTAGGGCTGGGGGCACTGAAGCTTTCTTT | CASSQDPRAGGTEAFF
- | - | TRBJ2-7 | 11 | TRBV30 | TGTGCCTTCGACCCAGGCTACGAGCAGTACTTC | CAFDPGYEQYF
TRBD1 | few | TRBJ1-2 | 14 | TRBV29-1 | TGCAGCGTTGAAGGACAGGGGGCCGGGTATGGCTACACCTTC | CSVEGQGAGYGYTF
- | - | TRBJ2-7 | 14 | TRBV23-1 | TGCGCCAGCATTGAGGGCGGCAGGGTCTACGAGCAGTACTTC | CASIEGGRVYEQYF
TRBD1 | - | TRBJ2-7 | 13 | TRBV30 | TGTGCCTGGAGCCATAGGACAGGTTATGAGCAGTACTTC | CAWSHRTGYEQYF
TRBD2 | - | TRBJ2-1 | 15 | TRBV2 | TGTGCCAGCAGACAAAGCGGGGGTTCCTACAATGAGCAGTTCTTC | CASRQSGGSYNEQFF
- | - | TRBJ1-2 | 16 | TRBV7-2 | TGTGCCAGCAGCTTAGATATGGAGCAGATAGTCGATGGCTACACCTTC | CASSLDMEQIVDGYTF
- | few | TRBJ2-7 | 14 | TRBV4-2 | TGTGCCAGCAGCCCTCAGGGTTTTGACTACGAGCAGTACTTC | CASSPQGFDYEQYF
- | few | TRBJ2-1 | 12 | TRBV15 | TGTGCCACCGGGCAACTTAACGATGAGCAGTTCTTC | CATGQLNDEQFF
TRBD2 | - | TRBJ2-7 | 15 | TRBV9 | TGTGCCAGCAGCGATACCGGGACTAGCATCCACGAGCAGTACTTC | CASSDTGTSIHEQYF
- | once | TRBJ1-5 | 12 | TRBV27 | TGTGCCAGCAGTTTTAGTGGGCAGCCCCAGCATTTT | CASSFSGQPQHF
- | - | TRBJ1-1 | 16 | TRBV6-1 | TGTGCCAGCAGTGAGACTAACAGGGAAGTCGACACTGAAGCTTTCTTT | CASSETNREVDTEAFF
TRBD2 | - | TRBJ2-2 | 17 | TRBV4-2 | TGTGCCAGCAGCCGGGGACTAGCGGGATTGAACACCGGGGAGCTGTTTTTT | CASSRGLAGLNTGELFF
TRBD1 | few | TRBJ1-1 | 12 | TRBV6-1 | TGTGCCAGCACGGGACAGGGCACTGAAGCTTTCTTT | CASTGQGTEAFF
TRBD2 | - | TRBJ2-3 | 16 | TRBV7-8 | TGTGCCAGCAGCTTAGTTGCGGGGGGGCTGACAGATACGCAGTATTTT | CASSLVAGGLTDTQYF
- | - | TRBJ1-4 | 13 | TRBV2 | TGTGCCAGCTCATCAGGGGAAGAGGAAAAACTGTTTTTT | CASSSGEEEKLFF
- | - | TRBJ2-3 | 15 | TRBV27 | TGTGCCAGCAGTTTCCGGTGGCCGCGAGGAGATACGCAGTATTTT | CASSFRWPRGDTQYF
- | - | TRBJ2-7 | 15 | TRBV4-3 | TGCGCCAGCAGCCAAGATGGTACAGGCCGCTACGAGCAGTACTTC | CASSQDGTGRYEQYF
TRBD2 | - | TRBJ2-3 | 13 | TRBV6-5 | TGTGCCAGCATAGCGGGGGGGACAGATACGCAGTATTTT | CASIAGGTDTQYF
- | - | TRBJ1-4 | 16 | TRBV7-6 | TGTGCCAGCAGCGTCAAACCTCAGGGACCTAATGAAAAACTGTTTTTT | CASSVKPQGPNEKLFF
TRBD1 | few | TRBJ2-7 | 13 | TRBV28 | TGTGCCAGCAGTTTTCTACAGGGGCGCGAGCAGTACTTC | CASSFLQGREQYF
TRBD1 | - | TRBJ1-5 | 14 | TRBV27 | TGTGCCAGCAGCAAGACAGGGGGCGATCAGCCCCAGCATTTT | CASSKTGGDQPQHF